This T cell receptor beta chain was retrieved from a study of cytomegalovirus exposure and HLA in healthy donors. Overall study context: Approximately 83 million unique TCRs from HLA-typed donors were held in an early data release.

The CDR3 length is 17 residues. The V gene end was trimmed by 2 bases and the J gene end by 4 bases; junction bases not matched to a gene: 8. CDR1 is ENHRY and CDR2 is SYGVKD in the germline V gene. In regard to this clone: Its antigen is undetermined.

Whole-study findings and limits: Specific recognition of CMV antigens was confirmed in vitro for a few chains (all CMV-associated).

With 60 Vbeta and 13 Jbeta primers, the PCR was carried out. In the original analysis: An analysis that came later counted 80 million or so unique TCR beta chains, roughly 11 million shared. Measured with immunoSEQ multiplex PCR; TCRdb has only the in-frame clones, and not every one. V, J and clone size derive from that table, while D and trimming were established from the DNA sequence. The table includes 90,000 to 120,000 clones, 82% detected once. The chain uses TRBV10-3 and TRBJ2-1; 10 positions agree with TRBD1. Sequenced sample: PBMCs. The TCR originated in a man aged 25-45 years in good health and CMV-seropositive. The CDR3 protein is CAISENVRQGAYNEQFF. Written as DNA, the CDR3 is TGTGCCATCAGTGAGAATGTTAGACAGGGGGCTTACAATGAGCAGTTCTTC.